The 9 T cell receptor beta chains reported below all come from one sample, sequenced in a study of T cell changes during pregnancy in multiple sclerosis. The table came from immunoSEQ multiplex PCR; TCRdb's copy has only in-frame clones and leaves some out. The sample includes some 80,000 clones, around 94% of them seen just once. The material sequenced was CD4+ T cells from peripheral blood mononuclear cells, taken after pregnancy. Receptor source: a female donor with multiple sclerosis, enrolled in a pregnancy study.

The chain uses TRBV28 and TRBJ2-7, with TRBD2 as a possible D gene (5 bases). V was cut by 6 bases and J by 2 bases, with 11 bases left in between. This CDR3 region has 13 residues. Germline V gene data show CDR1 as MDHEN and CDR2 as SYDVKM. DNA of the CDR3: TGTGCCAGCAGCCCCCGGAGGACCTACGAGCAGTACTTC. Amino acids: CASSPRRTYEQYF.

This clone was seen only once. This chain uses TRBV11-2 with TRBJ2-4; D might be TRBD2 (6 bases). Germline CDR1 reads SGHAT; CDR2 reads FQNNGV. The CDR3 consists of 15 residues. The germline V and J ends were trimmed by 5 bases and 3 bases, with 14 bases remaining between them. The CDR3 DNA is TGTGCCAGCAGCCGAGGGTCCGGGGGCAAAAACATTCAGTACTTC. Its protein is CASSRGSGGKNIQYF.

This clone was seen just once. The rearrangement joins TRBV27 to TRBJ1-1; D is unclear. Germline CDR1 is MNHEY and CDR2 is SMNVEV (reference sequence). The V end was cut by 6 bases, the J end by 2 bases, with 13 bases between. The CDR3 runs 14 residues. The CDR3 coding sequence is TGTGCCAGCAGAGTGTATCAGGAAAACACTGAAGCTTTCTTT. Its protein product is CASRVYQENTEAFF.

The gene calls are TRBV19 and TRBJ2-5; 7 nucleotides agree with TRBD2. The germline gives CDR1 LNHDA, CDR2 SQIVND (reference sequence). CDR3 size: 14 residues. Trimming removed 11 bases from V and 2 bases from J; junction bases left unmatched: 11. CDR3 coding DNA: TGTGCCTCTGCGTCCGGGGGGTGGCAAGAGACCCAGTACTTC. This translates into CASASGGWQETQYF.

CDR3 nucleotide sequence: TGTGCCAGCAGCCTGGAGGAGGGGGGGGAAGAGACCCAGTACTTC. Its protein is CASSLEEGGEETQYF. The chain recombines TRBV4-2 with TRBJ2-5, with D possibly being TRBD2 (7 bases). CDR3 length: 15 amino acids. Germline CDR1 reads LGHNA; CDR2 reads YNFKEQ. V was shortened by 4 bases and J by 3 bases, with 15 bases between the two germline ends.

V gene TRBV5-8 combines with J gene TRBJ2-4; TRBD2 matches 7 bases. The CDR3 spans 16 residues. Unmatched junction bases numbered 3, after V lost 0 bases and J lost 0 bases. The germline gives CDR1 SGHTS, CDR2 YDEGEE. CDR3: CASSLGTSEAKNIQYF. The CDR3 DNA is TGTGCCAGCAGCTTGGGTACTAGCGAAGCCAAAAACATTCAGTACTTC.

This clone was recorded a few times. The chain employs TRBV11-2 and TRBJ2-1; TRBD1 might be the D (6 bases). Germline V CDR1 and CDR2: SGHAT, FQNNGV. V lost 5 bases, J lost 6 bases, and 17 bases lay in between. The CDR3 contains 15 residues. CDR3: CASSVRDTGSNEQFF. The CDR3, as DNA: TGTGCCAGCAGCGTCCGGGACACCGGGTCCAATGAGCAGTTCTTC.

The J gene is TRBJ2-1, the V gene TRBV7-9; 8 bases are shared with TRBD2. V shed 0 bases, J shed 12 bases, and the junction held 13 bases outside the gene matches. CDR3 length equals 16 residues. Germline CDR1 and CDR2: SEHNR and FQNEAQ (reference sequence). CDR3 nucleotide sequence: TGTGCCAGCAGCTTAGCGCGGGGGACTAGTCCAGTCGGGCAGTTCTTC. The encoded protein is CASSLARGTSPVGQFF.

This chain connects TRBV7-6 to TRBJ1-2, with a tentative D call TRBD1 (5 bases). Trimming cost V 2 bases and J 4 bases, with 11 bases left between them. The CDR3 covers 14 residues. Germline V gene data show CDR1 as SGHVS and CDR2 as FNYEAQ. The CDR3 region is CASSLSGGSYGYTF. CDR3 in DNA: TGTGCCAGCAGCTTATCCGGGGGGAGCTATGGCTACACCTTC.